This is a list of T cell receptor beta chains from one sample in a study of PD-1 blockade in classical Hodgkin lymphoma. Repertoires were generated with immunoSEQ multiplex PCR, while TCRdb's copy carries only in-frame clones and drops some. This sample yields 15,000 to 20,000 clones, of which roughly four fifths are seen a single time; more than 2% belongs to the top ten. The sequencing here drew on CD4+ T cells from blood, taken before the fourth cycle of nivolumab. Source of these receptors: a human donor with classical Hodgkin lymphoma. Both conserved end residues are part of each CDR3. The order of the fields is V gene, clone size, J gene, CDR3 protein. A clone size is listed for some rows: how often the clone was seen (once, few, many), or a class if it is expanded.

>TRBV7-8|-|TRBJ1-2
CASSLLQGLHFYGYTF
>TRBV29-1|once|TRBJ2-1
CSVEKGLAGAHEQFF
>TRBV2|-|TRBJ2-3
CASRQTRGTDTQYF
>TRBV29-1|once|TRBJ1-2
CSADTPGIQDGYTF
>TRBV20-1|-|TRBJ2-1
CSASHYNEQFF
>TRBV29-1|few|TRBJ2-2
CSVGFTYTGELFF
>TRBV7-2|-|TRBJ2-6
CASSLAGGYSLTSGANVLTF
>TRBV6-6|-|TRBJ2-1
CASSRAGEQFF
>TRBV9|-|TRBJ2-5
CASSVAGQDTAQYF
>TRBV6-1|-|TRBJ2-7
CASSLDGIYEQYF
>TRBV9|-|TRBJ1-4
CASSVEGGLGSEKLFF
>TRBV29-1|-|TRBJ1-2
CSVDIQGYGYTF
>TRBV5-1|-|TRBJ2-7
CASSLGSGSIEQYF
>TRBV27|once|TRBJ2-2
CASSSIAEFDTGELFF
>TRBV5-5|-|TRBJ2-7
CASSLTWSSYEQYF
>TRBV7-2|-|TRBJ2-3
CASSFLGTQYF
>TRBV20-1|-|TRBJ2-5
CSGGDETQYF
>TRBV5-6|-|TRBJ2-1
CASSTLAGAPNEQFF
>TRBV28|-|TRBJ2-3
CASSSPWGGTDTQYF
>TRBV5-1|-|TRBJ1-1
CASSLERIPNTEAFF
>TRBV30|-|TRBJ1-2
CAWTDNLNYGYTF
>TRBV6-5|-|TRBJ2-7
CASSRTSGTYEQYF
>TRBV4-2|-|TRBJ1-5
CASSQGFLGPQHF
>TRBV4-1|once|TRBJ2-3
CASGWGSPTDTQYF
>TRBV6-1|-|TRBJ1-6
CASSESGHNSPLHF
>TRBV28|-|TRBJ2-2
CASSLTGTGELFF
>TRBV28|once|TRBJ1-3
CASSSTGTGNTIYF
>TRBV11-2|-|TRBJ2-1
CASSQRSSGSSYNEQFF
>TRBV4-3|-|TRBJ2-1
CASSQVLAGGHNEQFF
>TRBV4-1|-|TRBJ2-1
CASSTGTGRFF
>TRBV6-5|-|TRBJ1-2
CASCERDRIYGYTF
>TRBV6-5|-|TRBJ1-2
CASSSEGGNYGYTF
>TRBV28|-|TRBJ1-6
CASSQNRWRDSPLHF
>TRBV7-2|-|TRBJ2-5
CASANRDGGTQYF
>TRBV15|-|TRBJ1-6
CATSREGVPGSPLHF
>TRBV29-1|-|TRBJ1-2
CSVESQGAGGYTF
>TRBV7-9|-|TRBJ2-3
CASSPTDTDTQYF
>TRBV11-2|few|TRBJ1-6
CASSRLRDRGGSPLHF
>TRBV6-5|once|TRBJ2-1
CASSPTGSSYNEQFF
>TRBV2|-|TRBJ1-4
CASSPGQGYEKLFF
>TRBV27|-|TRBJ1-2
CASSLKSGYNYGYTF
>TRBV28|-|TRBJ2-2
CASSLSGGGTGELFF
>TRBV2|-|TRBJ1-3
CASGVDGNTIYF
>TRBV29-1|-|TRBJ2-1
CSVEDSSWSLGGRKASYNEQFF
>TRBV6-5|-|TRBJ1-2
CASSYADRGLYGYTF
>TRBV30|-|TRBJ2-7
CAWSGGTGYEQYF
>TRBV7-2|-|TRBJ1-5
CASSLEGTGYQPQHF
>TRBV5-1|-|TRBJ1-2
CASSLPGFNYGYTF